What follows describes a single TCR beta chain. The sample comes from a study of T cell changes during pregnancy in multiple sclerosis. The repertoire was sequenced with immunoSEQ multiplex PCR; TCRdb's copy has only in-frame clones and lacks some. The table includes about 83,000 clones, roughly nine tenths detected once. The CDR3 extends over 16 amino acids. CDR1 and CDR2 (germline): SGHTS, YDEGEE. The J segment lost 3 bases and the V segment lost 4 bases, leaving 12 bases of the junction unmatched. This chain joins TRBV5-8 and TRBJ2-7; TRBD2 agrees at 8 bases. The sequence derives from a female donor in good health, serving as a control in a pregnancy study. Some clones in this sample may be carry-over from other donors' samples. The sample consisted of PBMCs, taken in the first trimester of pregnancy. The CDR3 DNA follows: TGTGCCAGCAGCCCACGATACGGGGGGGCTGGCTACGAGCAGTACTTC. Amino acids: CASSPRYGGAGYEQYF.